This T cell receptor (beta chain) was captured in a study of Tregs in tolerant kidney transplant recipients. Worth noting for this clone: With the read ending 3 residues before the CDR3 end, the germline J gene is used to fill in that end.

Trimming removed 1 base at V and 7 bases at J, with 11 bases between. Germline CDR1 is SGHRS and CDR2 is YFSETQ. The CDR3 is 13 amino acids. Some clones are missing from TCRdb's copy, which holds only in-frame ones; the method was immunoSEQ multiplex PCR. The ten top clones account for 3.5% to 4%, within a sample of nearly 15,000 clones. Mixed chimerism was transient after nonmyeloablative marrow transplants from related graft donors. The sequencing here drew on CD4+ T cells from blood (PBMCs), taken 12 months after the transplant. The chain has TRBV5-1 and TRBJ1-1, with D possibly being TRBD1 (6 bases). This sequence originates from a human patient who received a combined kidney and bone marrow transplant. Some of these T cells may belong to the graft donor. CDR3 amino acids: CASSLTGLGEAFF. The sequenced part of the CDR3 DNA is TGCGCCAGCAGCTTGACAGGGTTGGGTGAA.